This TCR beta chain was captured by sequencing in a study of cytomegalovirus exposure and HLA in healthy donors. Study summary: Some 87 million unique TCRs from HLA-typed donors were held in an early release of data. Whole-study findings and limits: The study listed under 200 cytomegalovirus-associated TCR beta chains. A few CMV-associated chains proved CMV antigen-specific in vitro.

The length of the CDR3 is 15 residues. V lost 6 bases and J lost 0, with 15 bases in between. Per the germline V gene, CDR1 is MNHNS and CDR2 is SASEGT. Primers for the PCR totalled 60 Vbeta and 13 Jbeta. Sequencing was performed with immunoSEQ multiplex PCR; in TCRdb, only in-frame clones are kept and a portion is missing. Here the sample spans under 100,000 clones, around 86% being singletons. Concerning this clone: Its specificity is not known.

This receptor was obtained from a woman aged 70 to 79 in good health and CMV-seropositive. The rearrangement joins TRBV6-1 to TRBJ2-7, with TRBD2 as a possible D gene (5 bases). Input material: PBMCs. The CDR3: CASSPGLGSSYEQYF. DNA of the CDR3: TGTGCCAGCAGCCCGGGGTTGGGTAGCTCCTACGAGCAGTACTTC.